The 8 T cell receptor beta chains below were found in one sample sequenced in a study of cytotoxic CD8 clonotypes in ibrutinib-treated CLL. Profiling relied on immunoSEQ multiplex PCR, and the TCRdb table lists in-frame clones only, not all of them. In the table there are about 160,000 clones, nearly 90% of which are singletons. Sequenced here: PBMCs, sampled at disease progression, from a patient treated with ibrutinib. Receptors originate from a human donor with chronic lymphocytic leukemia.

The sample holds a few counts of this clone. J is TRBJ1-2 and V is TRBV28; a weak D match, TRBD1 (6 bases). The germline V gene has CDR1 MDHEN and CDR2 SYDVKM. The germline V and J ends were trimmed by 2 bases and 4 bases, with 11 bases remaining between them. The CDR3 is 14 amino acids. This chain's CDR3 is CASSLITGIYGYTF. CDR3 nucleotides: TGTGCCAGCAGTTTAATCACAGGGATCTATGGCTACACCTTC.

With respect to this clone: Other DNA sequences of this sample code for an identical CDR3. CDR3 DNA: TGTGCCAGCAGTTACTCTAGGGGTTCAGGAAACACCATATATTTT. This gives the protein CASSYSRGSGNTIYF. The chain employs TRBV6-5 and TRBJ1-3; possibly TRBD1 for D (5 bases). The length of the CDR3 is 15 residues. CDR1 and CDR2 from the germline V gene are MNHEY and SVGAGI. V lost 0 bases and J 4 bases, leaving 10 bases between the germline ends.

The genes are TRBV5-4 and TRBJ1-1; possible D gene TRBD1, 6 bases. The germline gives CDR1 SGHNT, CDR2 YYREEE (reference sequence). The V end lost 4 bases, the J end lost 1 base, and 11 bases lay between the germline ends. The CDR3 sequence is 14 residues long. The CDR3 region is CASSPPGQNTEAFF. The CDR3 DNA sequence: TGTGCCAGCAGCCCGCCGGGACAGAACACTGAAGCTTTCTTT.

The V and J genes are TRBV7-6 and TRBJ1-4, with D hard to call. V lost 5 bases, J lost 4 bases, and 8 bases lay in between. Per germline, CDR1 SGHVS and CDR2 FNYEAQ. This CDR3 spans 13 amino acids. The CDR3 region is CASSGEFNEKLFF. CDR3 nucleotide sequence: TGTGCCAGCAGCGGGGAGTTTAATGAAAAACTGTTTTTT.

This clone was seen just once. V gene TRBV4-3 combines with J gene TRBJ1-2; maybe TRBD1 (6 bases). The CDR3 totals 14 residues. Germline CDR1 reads LGHNA; CDR2 reads YSLEER. Trimming stripped 3 bases from V and 7 bases from J, with 15 bases between. DNA for the CDR3: TGCGCCAGCAGCCATTCCAGGAACAGGGCTGGCTACACCTTC. It encodes CASSHSRNRAGYTF.

This clone was observed many times. This chain uses TRBV19 with TRBJ2-2; D not certain. V lost 4 bases, J lost 4 bases, and 13 bases lay in between. The CDR3 length is 15 residues. Germline loops: CDR1 LNHDA, CDR2 SQIVND (reference sequence). The CDR3 DNA reads TGTGCCAGTAGTAATAAGGATGGGTCCACCGGGGAGCTGTTTTTT. Protein: CASSNKDGSTGELFF.

The chain is built from TRBV15 and TRBJ1-4, with no clear D. The germline CDR1 and CDR2 sequences are LNHNV and YYDKDF (reference sequence). The CDR3 length is 15 residues. V shed 0 bases and J shed 7 bases, with 12 bases lying between them. CDR3 in amino acids: CATSREPVSVEKLFF. The CDR3 DNA sequence: TGTGCCACCAGCAGAGAGCCCGTTAGTGTTGAAAAACTGTTTTTT.

J is TRBJ2-5 and V is TRBV30; 9 bases are a match to TRBD2. Germline trimming cut 4 bases from V and 2 bases from J; bases unmatched to any gene: 8. Germline CDR1 is GTSNPN and CDR2 is SVGIG (reference sequence). The CDR3 is 15 amino acids. The CDR3 DNA sequence: TGTGCCTGGAAGGTTAGCGGGGGAGGGCAAGAGACCCAGTACTTC. Its protein product is CAWKVSGGGQETQYF.